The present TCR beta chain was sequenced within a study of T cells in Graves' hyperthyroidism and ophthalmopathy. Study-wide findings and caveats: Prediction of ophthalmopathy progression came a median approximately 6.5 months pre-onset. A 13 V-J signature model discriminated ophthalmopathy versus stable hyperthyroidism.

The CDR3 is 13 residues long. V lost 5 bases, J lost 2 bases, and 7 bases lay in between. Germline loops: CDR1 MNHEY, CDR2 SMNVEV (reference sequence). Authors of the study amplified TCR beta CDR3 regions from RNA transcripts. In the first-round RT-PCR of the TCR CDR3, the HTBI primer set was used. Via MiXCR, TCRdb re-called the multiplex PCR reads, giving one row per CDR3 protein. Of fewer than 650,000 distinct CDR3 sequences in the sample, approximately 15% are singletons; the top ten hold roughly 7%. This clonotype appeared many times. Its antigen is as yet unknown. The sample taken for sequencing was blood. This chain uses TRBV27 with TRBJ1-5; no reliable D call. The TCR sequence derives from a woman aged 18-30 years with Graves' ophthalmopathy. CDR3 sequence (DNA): TGTGCCAGCAGTCTCTTAGGCAATCAGCCCCAGCATTTT. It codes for CASSLLGNQPQHF.